This T cell receptor beta chain appears in the sequencing data of a study of blood T cell repertoires in COVID-19. Study-wide background: Acute and convalescent COVID-19 specimens originated in the United States, Italy and Spain.

The germline V gene encodes CDR1 SGHRS and CDR2 YFSETQ. The CDR3 has 16 amino acids. Losses at the gene ends were 6 bases for V and 3 bases for J; bases not matched to a gene: 11. Method: immunoSEQ multiplex PCR; TCRdb's copy keeps in-frame clones and lacks some. Of tens of thousands of clones in the sample, approximately 80% were seen once. The chain carries TRBV5-1 and TRBJ2-5, with 10 positions matching TRBD2. Sequences were obtained from peripheral blood. The sequence was obtained from a man between 65 and 79 years old with acute or convalescent COVID-19. The CDR3 loop is CASKPGAGGPKETQYF. The CDR3 region has the DNA TGCGCCAGCAAACCTGGAGCGGGGGGGCCGAAAGAGACCCAGTACTTC.